These 20 T cell receptor beta chains share one sample of origin, sequenced in a study of T cell responses to AZD1222 COVID-19 vaccine. Method: immunoSEQ multiplex PCR; TCRdb's copy keeps in-frame clones and lacks some. Of 150,000 to 200,000 clones in the sample, 85% to 90% were seen once. Sample: peripheral blood, taken on day 0 of AZD1222 vaccination. Receptor source: an adult in good health.

The chain combines TRBV3-1 (or the pseudogene TRBV3-2) with TRBJ2-2; 9 nucleotides align to TRBD2. The V gene's germline CDR1 is LGHDT and CDR2 YNNKEL (reference sequence). Germline trimming cut 1 base from V and 6 bases from J; bases unmatched to any gene: 6. This CDR3 has 16 amino acids. The CDR3 spells CASSQGVSGGAGELFF. The CDR3 nucleotides read TGTGCCAGCAGCCAAGGGGTTAGCGGGGGTGCCGGGGAGCTGTTTTTT.

The CDR3 here is CASSLEFRQGPSGEQFF. The DNA for the CDR3 is TGTGCCAGCAGCTTAGAATTTAGACAGGGGCCCTCAGGGGAGCAGTTCTTC. The genes are TRBV11-3 and TRBJ2-1, with 8 nucleotides matching TRBD1. The CDR3 contains 17 residues. Germline trimming cut 0 bases from V and 10 bases from J; bases unmatched to any gene: 14. The germline V gene has CDR1 SGHNT and CDR2 YENEEA.

The chain links TRBV18 to TRBJ1-4, with TRBD1 matching 7 bases. CDR3 length: 14 amino acids. Losses at the gene ends were 5 bases for V and 3 bases for J; bases not matched to a gene: 3. In germline, CDR1 is KGHSH, CDR2 LQKENI. DNA for the CDR3: TGTGCCAGCTCATCGACAGGGTCTAATGAAAAACTGTTTTTT. Translating gives CASSSTGSNEKLFF.

The chain recombines TRBV5-4 with TRBJ1-2; TRBD1 matches 7 bases. This CDR3 has 12 residues. The germline V gene has CDR1 SGHNT and CDR2 YYREEE (reference sequence). Losses at the gene ends were 4 bases for V and 8 bases for J; bases not matched to a gene: 5. The CDR3 nucleotides read TGTGCCAGCAGCGAGGGGGCCTGGGGCTACACCTTC. Protein sequence: CASSEGAWGYTF.

The V and J genes are TRBV19 and TRBJ1-1, with D tentatively TRBD1 (6 bases). Germline V CDR1 and CDR2: LNHDA, SQIVND (reference sequence). This CDR3 contains 14 residues. V was shortened by 5 bases and J by 5 bases, with 15 bases between the two germline ends. The CDR3 here is CASSSWTAGTEAFF. The CDR3, as DNA: TGTGCCAGTAGTTCCTGGACAGCGGGTACTGAAGCTTTCTTT.

This rearrangement joins TRBV10-3 to TRBJ2-2, with 12 nucleotides matching TRBD2. This CDR3 contains 16 residues. J gave up 8 bases and V 5 bases, and 9 bases lay outside the gene matches. CDR1 ENHRY and CDR2 SYGVKD come from the germline V gene. The DNA for the CDR3 is TGTGCCATCAGTTACTCGACCGGGACTAGCGGGGGGGAGCTGTTTTTT. Translating gives CAISYSTGTSGGELFF.

This clone was detected only once. The chain combines TRBV28 with TRBJ2-7; D ambiguous. Trimming took 3 bases from V and 5 from J, leaving 2 bases between them. Per the germline V gene, CDR1 is MDHEN and CDR2 is SYDVKM. The CDR3 sequence is 10 residues long. Here the CDR3 DNA reads TGTGCCAGCAGTTTTCACGAGCAGTACTTC. It specifies CASSFHEQYF.

This clone occurred once. The genes are TRBV9 and TRBJ1-3, with D hard to call. Per germline, CDR1 SGDLS and CDR2 YYNGEE. CDR3 length equals 13 residues. Trimming cost V 0 bases and J 0 bases, with 1 base left between them. CDR3 in amino acids: CASSVASGNTIYF. Written as DNA, the CDR3 is TGTGCCAGCAGCGTAGCCTCTGGAAACACCATATATTTT.

In nucleotides, the CDR3 is TGTGCCAGCAGCCGGACAGGGTTAAACTATGGCTACACCTTC. Translated: CASSRTGLNYGYTF. This sequence joins TRBV7-9 and TRBJ1-2; the match to TRBD1 covers 8 bases. V lost 5 bases and J lost 2; bases outside the gene matches: 4. Looked up from germline, CDR1 is SEHNR and CDR2 is FQNEAQ (reference sequence). This CDR3 has 14 residues.

The rearrangement uses TRBV7-3 and TRBJ2-6; D is tentatively TRBD1 or TRBD2 (5 bases each). V gave up 3 bases and J gave up 4 bases, with 19 bases separating them. Germline values: CDR1 SGHTA, CDR2 FQGTGA. This CDR3 is 18 amino acids long. CDR3 sequence: CASSFGPGPSTGANVLTF. DNA for the CDR3: TGTGCCAGCAGCTTTGGACCGGGACCATCTACCGGGGCCAACGTCCTGACTTTC.

The sample holds one count of this clone. This CDR3 reads CAIRSGAQGNQPQHF. The DNA for the CDR3 is TGTGCCATCAGAAGTGGGGCACAGGGGAATCAGCCCCAGCATTTT. V usage is TRBV10-3 and J usage is TRBJ1-5; 7 positions match TRBD1. V lost 6 bases, J lost 4 bases, and 9 bases stayed unmatched. The CDR3 totals 15 residues. The germline gives CDR1 ENHRY, CDR2 SYGVKD.

The rearrangement uses TRBV7-2 and TRBJ2-7, with D possibly TRBD2 on 7 matching bases. Looked up from germline, CDR1 is SGHTA and CDR2 is FQGNSA. CDR3 length: 16 amino acids. The V gene lost 5 bases and the J gene lost 6 bases, with 23 bases spanning the gap. The CDR3 DNA reads as TGTGCCAGCAGCAGCCTGGGGGCGGGTCGGGGGGCCGAGCAGTACTTC. It is translated as CASSSLGAGRGAEQYF.

This chain's CDR3 is CASSGEPWAYEQYV. CDR3 DNA: TGTGCCAGCAGCGGGGAACCCTGGGCCTACGAGCAGTACGTC. This rearrangement joins TRBV5-5 to TRBJ2-7; D unclear. Looked up from germline, CDR1 is SGHKS and CDR2 is YYEKEE (reference sequence). CDR3 length equals 14 residues. The V and J ends lost 4 bases and 2 bases respectively, with 13 bases between them.

The CDR3 region is CASSFDRGAADTQYF. The DNA of the CDR3 is TGTGCCAGCAGCTTTGACAGGGGAGCAGCAGATACGCAGTATTTT. The J gene is TRBJ2-3, the V gene TRBV5-4, with 8 bases fitting TRBD1. Trimming removed 2 bases from V and 4 bases from J; junction bases left unmatched: 6. This CDR3 region has 15 residues. Germline V gives CDR1 SGHNT, CDR2 YYREEE (reference sequence).

The V and J genes are TRBV7-2 and TRBJ2-7; TRBD2 matches at 8 bases. CDR1 is SGHTA, CDR2 FQGNSA, per germline. J lost 5 bases, V lost 6 bases, and 9 bases had no gene match. This CDR3 contains 14 residues. DNA for the CDR3: TGTGCCAGCAGGGACGGGAGGGGGGCCCACGAGCAGTACTTC. Translation gives CASRDGRGAHEQYF.

V is TRBV11-3 and J is TRBJ2-2, with 7 nucleotides matching TRBD2. The CDR3 totals 16 residues. V lost 5 bases and J lost 4; bases outside the gene matches: 10. Germline V gene data show CDR1 as SGHNT and CDR2 as YENEEA. The CDR3 region is CASSPNRLAGTGELFF. The CDR3 nucleotides are TGTGCCAGCAGCCCTAATCGACTAGCCGGCACCGGGGAGCTGTTTTTT.

The chain uses TRBV27 and TRBJ2-5, with 8 positions matching TRBD1. The germline V gene has CDR1 MNHEY and CDR2 SMNVEV (reference sequence). The V and J ends lost 5 bases and 5 bases, in that order; junction bases with no gene match: 10. The CDR3 has 15 residues. CDR3 sequence reads: CASSPGTGAGETQYF. The CDR3 nucleotides are TGTGCCAGCAGTCCAGGGACAGGCGCGGGGGAGACCCAGTACTTC.

This chain uses TRBV19 with TRBJ1-5; no firm D call. Germline-derived CDR1 and CDR2 are LNHDA and SQIVND (reference sequence). This CDR3 region has 15 residues. With 4 bases removed from V and 0 bases from J, the gap between germline ends came to 10 bases. CDR3 region: CASSNTGYSNQPQHF. In DNA form, the CDR3 reads TGTGCCAGTAGTAATACCGGATATAGCAATCAGCCCCAGCATTTT.

V and J are TRBV2 and TRBJ2-1, with a possible D match to TRBD1 (5 bases). V dropped 2 bases and J dropped 3 bases, with 8 bases sitting between them. From germline, CDR1 is SNHLY and CDR2 FYNNEI. The CDR3 covers 14 residues. The DNA for the CDR3 is TGTGCCAGCAGTGAACAGGGTAGCTACAATGAGCAGTTCTTC. It codes for CASSEQGSYNEQFF.

The chain joins TRBV7-6 to TRBJ2-1; D not resolved. The CDR3 runs to 15 residues. The V gene's germline CDR1 is SGHVS and CDR2 FNYEAQ. The germline V and J ends were trimmed by 2 bases and 6 bases, with 14 bases remaining between them. CDR3 amino acids: CASSLRDGPSNEQFF. DNA of the CDR3: TGTGCCAGCAGCTTACGAGACGGACCGAGCAATGAGCAGTTCTTC.